The 8 T cell receptor beta chains below were found in one sample sequenced in a study. TCRdb analysed the RT-PCR reads with MiXCR anew, one entry per CDR3 protein. The sample shows about 680,000 distinct CDR3 sequences, approximately 15% of them seen only once. Sequencing was performed on memory CD4+ T cells from blood. Receptors were obtained from a female donor in good health, serving as a healthy control.

This clonotype was observed a few times. J is TRBJ1-5 and V is TRBV4-2, with TRBD1 identical over 7 bases. CDR3 size: 14 residues. V was pared by 4 bases and J by 5 bases, with 5 bases of the junction left unmatched. Germline CDR1 reads LGHNA; CDR2 reads YNFKEQ. Here the CDR3 DNA reads TGTGCCAGCAGCCTGACAGGGACCGATCAGCCCCAGCATTTT. It yields the protein CASSLTGTDQPQHF.

This clonotype came up a few times. The chain links TRBV5-5 to TRBJ2-7; 7 bases align to TRBD1. V gave up 1 base and J gave up 5 bases; unmatched junction bases: 3. The CDR3 length is 13 residues. The V gene's germline CDR1 is SGHKS and CDR2 YYEKEE (reference sequence). This CDR3 is CASSLTGAHEQYF. CDR3 bases: TGTGCCAGCAGCTTGACAGGGGCCCACGAGCAGTACTTC.

The J gene is TRBJ2-7, the V gene TRBV18; no firm D call. Trimming took off 0 bases at V and 3 bases at J, with 9 bases between the two ends. The CDR3 loop spans 14 amino acids. CDR1 is KGHSH, CDR2 LQKENI, per germline. This CDR3 reads CASSPPDGFYEQYF. DNA for the CDR3: TGTGCCAGCTCACCACCGGACGGATTCTACGAGCAGTACTTC.

This clonotype was observed a few times. The chain uses TRBV21-1 and TRBJ1-4. TRBV21-1 constitutes a pseudogene. This CDR3 is 14 amino acids long. CDR3 nucleotide sequence: TGTGCCAGCAGCAAAGGTGGCATGGAAAGAAAACTGTTTTTT. Residues: CASSKGGMERKLFF.

The sample holds a few counts of this clonotype. The chain combines TRBV24-1 with TRBJ2-2; D is ambiguous. The CDR3 has 15 residues. Germline CDR1 reads KGHDR; CDR2 reads SFDVKD. With 5 bases removed from V and 2 bases from J, the gap between germline ends came to 11 bases. This CDR3 reads CATSARTANTGELFF. The CDR3 DNA is TGTGCCACCAGTGCGCGAACAGCCAACACCGGGGAGCTGTTTTTT.

The rearrangement uses TRBV24-1 and TRBJ2-1; 8 bases line up with TRBD1. V lost 2 bases, J lost 4 bases, and 6 bases stayed unmatched. The CDR3 is 16 amino acids. The germline V gene has CDR1 KGHDR and CDR2 SFDVKD. The CDR3 region has the DNA TGTGCCACCAGTGATTCTGACAGGGGATCATACAATGAGCAGTTCTTC. Amino acid sequence: CATSDSDRGSYNEQFF.

The J gene is TRBJ2-4, the V gene TRBV27, with a possible D match to TRBD1 (6 bases). In germline, CDR1 is MNHEY, CDR2 SMNVEV (reference sequence). V dropped 2 bases and J dropped 0 bases, with 11 bases sitting between them. The CDR3 has 16 residues. CDR3 nucleotide sequence: TGTGCCAGCAGTTTAGTGGGACACCAAGCCAAAAACATTCAGTACTTC. As protein: CASSLVGHQAKNIQYF.

This clonotype showed up just a few times. The genes are TRBV5-5 and TRBJ1-5; maybe TRBD1 (5 bases). The V gene's germline CDR1 is SGHKS and CDR2 YYEKEE (reference sequence). This CDR3 region has 13 residues. Trimming removed 4 bases from V and 6 bases from J, with 11 bases in between. CDR3 amino acids: CASSIGGGQPQHF. The DNA of the CDR3 is TGTGCCAGCAGCATCGGGGGGGGTCAGCCCCAGCATTTT.